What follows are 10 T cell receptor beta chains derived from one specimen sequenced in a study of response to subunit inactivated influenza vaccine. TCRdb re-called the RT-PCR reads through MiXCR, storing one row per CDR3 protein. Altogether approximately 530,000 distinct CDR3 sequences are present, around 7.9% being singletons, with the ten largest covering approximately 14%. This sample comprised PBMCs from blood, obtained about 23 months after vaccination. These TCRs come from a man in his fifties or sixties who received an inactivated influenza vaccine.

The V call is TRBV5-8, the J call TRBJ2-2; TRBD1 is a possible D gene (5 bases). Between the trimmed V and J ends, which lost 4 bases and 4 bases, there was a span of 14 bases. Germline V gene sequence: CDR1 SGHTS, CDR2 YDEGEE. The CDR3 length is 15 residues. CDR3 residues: CASSDGQRATGELFF. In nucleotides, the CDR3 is TGTGCCAGCAGCGATGGACAACGTGCCACCGGGGAGCTGTTTTTT. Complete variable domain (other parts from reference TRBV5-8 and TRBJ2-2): EAGVTQSPTHLIKTRGQQATLRCSPISGHTSVYWYQQALGLGLQFLLWYDEGEERNRGNFPPRFSGRQFPNYSSELNVNALELEDSALYLCASSDGQRATGELFFGEGSRLTVL.

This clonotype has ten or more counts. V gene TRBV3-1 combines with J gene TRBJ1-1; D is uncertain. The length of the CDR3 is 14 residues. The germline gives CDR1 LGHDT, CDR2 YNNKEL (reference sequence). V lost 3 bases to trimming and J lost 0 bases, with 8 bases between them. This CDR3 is CASSQTTVNTEAFF. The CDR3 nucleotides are TGTGCCAGCAGCCAGACGACGGTGAACACTGAAGCTTTCTTT.

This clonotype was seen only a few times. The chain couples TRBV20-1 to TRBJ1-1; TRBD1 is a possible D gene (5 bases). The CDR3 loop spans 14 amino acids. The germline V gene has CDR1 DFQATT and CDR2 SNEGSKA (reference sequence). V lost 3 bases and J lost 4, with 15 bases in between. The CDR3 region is CSASIGGSATEAFF. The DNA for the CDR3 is TGCAGTGCTAGTATTGGGGGATCGGCCACTGAAGCTTTCTTT.

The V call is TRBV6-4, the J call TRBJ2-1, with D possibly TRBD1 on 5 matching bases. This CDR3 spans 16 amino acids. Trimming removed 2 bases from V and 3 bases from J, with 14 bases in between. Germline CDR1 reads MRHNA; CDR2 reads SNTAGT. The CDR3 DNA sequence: TGTGCCAGCAGTGACGCATTCAGGGCTCACTACAATGAGCAGTTCTTC. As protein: CASSDAFRAHYNEQFF.

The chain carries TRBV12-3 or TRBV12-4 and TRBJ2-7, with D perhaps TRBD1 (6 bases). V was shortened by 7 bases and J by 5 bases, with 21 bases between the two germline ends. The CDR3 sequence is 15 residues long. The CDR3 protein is CASTGAYRDTHEQYF. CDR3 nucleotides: TGTGCCAGCACCGGAGCCTACAGGGATACCCACGAGCAGTACTTC.

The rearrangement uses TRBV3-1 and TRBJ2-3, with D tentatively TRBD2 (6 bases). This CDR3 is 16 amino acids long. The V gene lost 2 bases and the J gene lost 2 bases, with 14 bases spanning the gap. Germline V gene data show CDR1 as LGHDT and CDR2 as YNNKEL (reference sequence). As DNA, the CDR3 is TGTGCCAGCAGCCAATTGGCAGGGAGGACCACAGATACGCAGTATTTT. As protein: CASSQLAGRTTDTQYF.

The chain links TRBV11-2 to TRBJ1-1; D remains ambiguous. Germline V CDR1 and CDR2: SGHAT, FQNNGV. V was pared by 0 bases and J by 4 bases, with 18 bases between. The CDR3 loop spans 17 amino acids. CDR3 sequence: CASSLETSRQASTEAFF. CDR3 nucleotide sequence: TGTGCCAGCAGCTTAGAGACCTCGCGTCAGGCAAGCACTGAAGCTTTCTTT.

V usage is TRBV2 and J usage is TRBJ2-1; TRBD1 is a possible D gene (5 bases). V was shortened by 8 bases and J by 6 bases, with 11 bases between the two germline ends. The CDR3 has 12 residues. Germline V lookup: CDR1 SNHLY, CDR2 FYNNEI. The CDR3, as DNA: TGTGCCAGCCAGGGCTCCCTCAATGAGCAGTTCTTC. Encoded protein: CASQGSLNEQFF.

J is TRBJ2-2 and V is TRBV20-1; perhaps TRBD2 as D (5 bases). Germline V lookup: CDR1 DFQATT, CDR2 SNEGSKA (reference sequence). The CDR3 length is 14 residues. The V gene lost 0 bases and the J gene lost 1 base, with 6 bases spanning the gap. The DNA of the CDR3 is TGCAGTGCTAGAGACAGCGGGAACACCGGGGAGCTGTTTTTT. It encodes CSARDSGNTGELFF.

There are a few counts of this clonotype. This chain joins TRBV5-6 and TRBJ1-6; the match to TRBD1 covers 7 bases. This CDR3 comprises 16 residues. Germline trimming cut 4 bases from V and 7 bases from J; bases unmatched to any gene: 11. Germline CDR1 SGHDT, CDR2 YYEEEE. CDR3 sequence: CASSLRTGSWNSPLHF. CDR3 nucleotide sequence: TGTGCCAGCAGCCTCAGGACAGGCTCTTGGAATTCACCCCTCCACTTT.